Listed here are 22 T cell receptor beta chains from one sample, sequenced in a study of shared clonotypes between healthy human individuals. Repertoires were generated with immunoSEQ multiplex PCR, while TCRdb's copy carries only in-frame clones and drops some. Of some 1.1 million clones in the sample, 70% to 85% were seen once. Input material: memory CD4+ T cells from PBMCs. Regarding subset: CD45RA-negative fraction. These receptors were collected from a man younger than 35 in good health. Some clones in this sample may be carry-over from other donors' samples.

The genes are TRBV4-3 and TRBJ2-1, with 9 nucleotides matching TRBD1. J gave up 7 bases and V 1 base, and 8 bases lay outside the gene matches. Germline-derived CDR1 and CDR2 are LGHNA and YSLEER. The CDR3 runs to 16 residues. The CDR3 coding sequence is TGCGCCAGCAGCCAAGGCAGTACAGGGGGCGGGAATGAGCAGTTCTTC. Translation: CASSQGSTGGGNEQFF.

This sequence joins TRBV19 and TRBJ1-2; D not certain. The CDR3 length is 12 residues. The V and J ends lost 6 bases and 2 bases respectively, with 7 bases between them. Germline V CDR1 and CDR2: LNHDA, SQIVND (reference sequence). The CDR3 nucleotides read TGTGCCAGTAGGACTGGGAACTATGGCTACACCTTC. This translates into CASRTGNYGYTF.

The chain couples TRBV6-1 to TRBJ1-4, with D maybe TRBD1 (6 bases). V gave up 7 bases and J gave up 5 bases, with 17 bases separating them. CDR1 and CDR2 from the germline V gene are MNHNS and SASEGT. CDR3 length equals 15 residues. The CDR3 sequence is CASTRLSRGNEKLFF. The DNA for the CDR3 is TGTGCCAGCACCCGACTCTCCAGGGGAAATGAAAAACTGTTTTTT.

This clone was seen ten or more times. The rearrangement joins TRBV7-9 to TRBJ1-2, with D uncertain. From germline, CDR1 is SEHNR and CDR2 FQNEAQ (reference sequence). V was shortened by 4 bases and J by 4 bases, with 16 bases between the two germline ends. This CDR3 contains 15 residues. CDR3 in amino acids: CASSSRLGSGYGYTF. The CDR3 DNA sequence: TGTGCCAGCAGCTCGAGGTTGGGGAGTGGCTATGGCTACACCTTC.

This clone showed up just a few times. The chain has TRBV12-5 and TRBJ2-1, with 9 nucleotides matching TRBD2. CDR3 length: 15 residues. Trimming removed 2 bases from V and 7 bases from J; junction bases left unmatched: 6. Germline lookup yields CDR1 LGHNT and CDR2 FRNRAP. CDR3 loop: CASGLWLAGKNEQFF. CDR3 nucleotides: TGTGCTAGTGGTTTGTGGCTAGCGGGAAAGAATGAGCAGTTCTTC.

This clone was detected a few times. The rearrangement links TRBV9 to TRBJ2-7; tentatively, D is TRBD1 or TRBD2 (5 bases each). The CDR3 is 14 amino acids. V lost 3 bases, J lost 7 bases, and 17 bases lay in between. The germline V gene encodes CDR1 SGDLS and CDR2 YYNGEE. The CDR3: CASSATGTTLEQYF. Here the CDR3 DNA reads TGTGCCAGCAGCGCTACTGGGACCACCTTGGAGCAGTACTTC.

V usage is TRBV14 and J usage is TRBJ2-2; D uncertain. The V end was cut by 3 bases, the J end by 8 bases, with 10 bases between. Germline loops: CDR1 SGHDN, CDR2 FVKESK. The CDR3 loop spans 13 amino acids. In DNA form, the CDR3 reads TGTGCCAGCAGCCACTGGCTCCCAGGGGAGCTGTTTTTT. This encodes CASSHWLPGELFF.

A remark on this clone: A junction end diverges from the germline sequence, so it may reflect a read error. This chain joins TRBV2 and TRBJ1-2; D is unclear. Germline-derived CDR1 and CDR2 are SNHLY and FYNNEI. The CDR3 extends over 11 amino acids. The CDR3 protein is CASTEGGGYTF. The CDR3, as DNA: TGTGCCAGCACTGAAGGCGGAGGCTACACCTTC.

Comment on this clone: Other DNA sequences in the sample encode the same CDR3. This chain connects TRBV9 to TRBJ2-5, with 9 bases aligning to TRBD1. V shed 4 bases, J shed 2 bases, and the junction held 3 bases outside the gene matches. Looked up from germline, CDR1 is SGDLS and CDR2 is YYNGEE. CDR3 length equals 14 residues. The DNA of the CDR3 is TGTGCCAGCAGCCGAGACAGGGGGCAAGAGACCCAGTACTTC. Translating it yields CASSRDRGQETQYF.

This clone was picked up a small number of times. The chain links TRBV2 to TRBJ1-5; D is uncertain. The CDR3 runs 13 residues. Germline CDR1 is SNHLY and CDR2 is FYNNEI. Trimming cost V 6 bases and J 6 bases, with 12 bases left between them. This chain's CDR3 is CASSPEVGQPQHF. As DNA, the CDR3 is TGTGCCAGCAGCCCGGAGGTTGGTCAGCCCCAGCATTTT.

The chain has TRBV5-1 and TRBJ2-1; D may be TRBD2 (5 bases). V was clipped by 0 bases and J by 8 bases, with 12 bases between them. This CDR3 is 14 amino acids long. Germline-derived CDR1 and CDR2 are SGHRS and YFSETQ. CDR3 bases: TGCGCCAGCAGCTTGGCTTTGAGGGTGGATGAGCAGTTCTTC. This gives the protein CASSLALRVDEQFF.

The genes are TRBV2 and TRBJ1-3; a possible D gene is TRBD1 (5 bases). The CDR3 has 14 amino acids. Germline CDR1 reads SNHLY; CDR2 reads FYNNEI. V dropped 8 bases and J dropped 0 bases, with 11 bases sitting between them. The CDR3 coding sequence is TGTGCCAGCCGGGGGGGTAACTCTGGAAACACCATATATTTT. Translation: CASRGGNSGNTIYF. Full variable domain (missing parts from reference TRBV2 and TRBJ1-3): EPEVTQTPSHQVTQMGQEVILRCVPISNHLYFYWYRQILGQKVEFLVSFYNNEISEKSEIFDDQFSVERPDGSNFTLKIRSTKLEDSAMYFCASRGGNSGNTIYFGEGSWLTVV.

The chain couples TRBV7-9 to TRBJ2-7; 13 nucleotides match TRBD2. The germline V gene encodes CDR1 SEHNR and CDR2 FQNEAQ (reference sequence). CDR3 length: 14 residues. The V gene end was trimmed by 1 base and the J gene end by 9 bases; junction bases not matched to a gene: 3. The CDR3 bases are TGTGCCAGCAGCTTAGGGACTAGCGGGAGTTCGCAGTACTTC. As protein: CASSLGTSGSSQYF.

The V call is TRBV7-9, the J call TRBJ2-7; D possibly uses TRBD1 or TRBD2 (5 bases each). Germline V gives CDR1 SEHNR, CDR2 FQNEAQ (reference sequence). The ends were cut back, 0 bases at V and 6 bases at J, with 6 bases in the middle. This CDR3 has 12 amino acids. CDR3 sequence reads: CASSLARGEQYF. CDR3 bases: TGTGCCAGCAGCTTAGCGAGGGGCGAGCAGTACTTC.

Of note for this clone: Other DNA sequences of this sample code for an identical CDR3. The V and J genes are TRBV2 and TRBJ2-3; no firm D call. Per the germline V gene, CDR1 is SNHLY and CDR2 is FYNNEI. The CDR3 length is 11 residues. Trimming cost V 9 bases and J 2 bases, with 6 bases left between them. The CDR3 spells CASTYTDTQYF. As DNA, the CDR3 is TGTGCCAGTACTTACACAGATACGCAGTATTTT.

The V and J genes are TRBV6-1 and TRBJ1-1, with no clear D. The V gene lost 0 bases and the J gene lost 4 bases, with 9 bases spanning the gap. CDR1 is MNHNS, CDR2 SASEGT, per germline. The CDR3 has 14 amino acids. In DNA form, the CDR3 reads TGTGCCAGCAGTGAAGCTTTGGACGTCACTGAAGCTTTCTTT. Its protein product is CASSEALDVTEAFF.

V and J are TRBV5-1 and TRBJ2-2; 9 positions agree with TRBD2. This CDR3 is 16 amino acids long. V dropped 2 bases and J dropped 3; count of bases not matched to a gene: 5. CDR1 SGHRS and CDR2 YFSETQ come from the germline V gene. CDR3 sequence (DNA): TGCGCCAGCAGCTTTTGGTTAGCGGGAGACACCGGGGAGCTGTTTTTT. It yields the protein CASSFWLAGDTGELFF. The full variable domain, rest sourced from reference TRBV5-1 and TRBJ2-2, is KAGVTQTPRYLIKTRGQQVTLSCSPISGHRSVSWYQQTPGQGLQFLFEYFSETQRNKGNFPGRFSGRQFSNSRSEMNVSTLELGDSALYLCASSFWLAGDTGELFFGEGSRLTVL.

This clone was recorded at least ten times. The rearrangement joins TRBV19 to TRBJ2-4, with 13 bases identical to TRBD2. Unmatched junction bases numbered 4, after V lost 4 bases and J lost 13 bases. CDR3 length equals 13 residues. The germline gives CDR1 LNHDA, CDR2 SQIVND (reference sequence). In nucleotides, the CDR3 is TGTGCCAGTAGTACAGGGACTAGCGGGATCCAGTACTTC. Amino acid sequence: CASSTGTSGIQYF. The complete variable domain, with remaining parts taken from reference TRBV19 and TRBJ2-4, reads DGGITQSPKYLFRKEGQNVTLSCEQNLNHDAMYWYRQDPGQGLRLIYYSQIVNDFQKGDIAEGYSVSREKKESFPLTVTSAQKNPTAFYLCASSTGTSGIQYFGAGTRLSVL.

The chain links TRBV5-1 to TRBJ1-5; D is unresolved. Trimming removed 0 bases at V and 7 bases at J, with 14 bases between. Germline values: CDR1 SGHRS, CDR2 YFSETQ. The CDR3 runs to 15 residues. The CDR3 DNA sequence: TGCGCCAGCAGCTTGGTGGGAGCCTTGGGGCAGCCCCAGCATTTT. As protein: CASSLVGALGQPQHF.

The sample holds many counts of this clone. The J gene is TRBJ2-7, the V gene TRBV4-2; no reliable D call. The CDR3 covers 11 residues. V was shortened by 2 bases and J by 6 bases, with 5 bases between the two germline ends. Germline loops: CDR1 LGHNA, CDR2 YNFKEQ. CDR3 in amino acids: CASSQSFEQYF. CDR3 in DNA: TGTGCCAGCAGCCAAAGTTTCGAGCAGTACTTC.

The chain employs TRBV12-1 and TRBJ1-2. TRBV12-1 is a recognized pseudogene. This CDR3 region has 18 residues. CDR3 loop: CASRIPPGLADGFYGYTF. In DNA, the CDR3 is TGTGCCAGCAGAATACCTCCGGGCCTCGCCGATGGGTTCTATGGCTACACCTTC.

The chain combines TRBV21-1 with TRBJ2-7; no check of the table's D call, TRBD1, against the DNA was made. TRBV21-1 is a recognized pseudogene. The CDR3 has 12 residues. The CDR3 region is CASSKDRDEQYF. The CDR3 bases are TGTGCCAGCAGCAAGGACAGGGACGAGCAGTACTTC.